This T cell receptor (beta chain) emerged from a study of tumor-infiltrating lymphocytes in localized non-small cell lung cancer. About the research overall: Patients included smokers and never-smokers with various histologies, some sampled after neoadjuvant chemotherapy. Resected tumor was paired with non-adjacent uninvolved lung from the same patient. Findings of the study overall: Different pieces of the same tissue went to different assays, confounding technical variation with intratumor heterogeneity. IM1 and IM2 tumors showed no difference in T-cell fraction.

This clone has only a few counts. Its specificity is not known. The repertoire was sequenced with immunoSEQ multiplex PCR; TCRdb's copy has only in-frame clones and lacks some. The table has about 8,900 clones, approximately 70% seen once. This CDR3 comprises 15 residues. Germline CDR1 reads SGHNT; CDR2 reads YENEEA. Between the trimmed V and J ends, which lost 5 bases and 6 bases, there was a span of 16 bases. The TCR originated in a human donor with non-small cell lung cancer. The sample comprised uninvolved lung tissue not adjacent to the tumor. The genes are TRBV11-3 and TRBJ2-2; D may be TRBD1 (5 bases). The CDR3 DNA reads TGTGCCAGCAGCCAGGGTGACGGAGAGGCCGGGGAGCTGTTTTTT. It codes for CASSQGDGEAGELFF.